These 22 T cell receptor beta chains came from one sample sequenced in a study of chemoradiotherapy in HPV16-positive cancers. Sequenced by immunoSEQ multiplex PCR; TCRdb stores in-frame clones only, minus some. The top ten hold 3.1% of the sample, which has under 40,000 clones, about nine tenths seen once. The sample in question was blood, obtained from a patient who underwent chemoradiotherapy. Receptors originate from a human donor with HPV-associated anogenital cancer.

V usage is TRBV5-4 and J usage is TRBJ2-2; no firm D call. CDR3 length: 14 residues. CDR1 and CDR2 (germline): SGHNT, YYREEE (reference sequence). Trimming cost V 4 bases and J 5 bases, with 12 bases left between them. The CDR3 DNA reads TGTGCCAGCAGCATGGATCTGGGTACCGGGGAGCTGTTTTTT. Protein: CASSMDLGTGELFF. The whole variable domain, filled in from reference TRBV5-4 and TRBJ2-2, reads ETGVTQSPTHLIKTRGQQVTLRCSSQSGHNTVSWYQQALGQGPQFIFQYYREEENGRGNFPPRFSGLQFPNYSSELNVNALELDDSALYLCASSMDLGTGELFFGEGSRLTVL.

The chain recombines TRBV5-5 with TRBJ1-1; D not resolved. This CDR3 has 16 amino acids. Germline V gene sequence: CDR1 SGHKS, CDR2 YYEKEE (reference sequence). The V and J ends lost 4 bases and 0 bases respectively, with 16 bases between them. CDR3 bases: TGTGCCAGCAGCCGAATAGAAGGATCGGTGAACACTGAAGCTTTCTTT. This codes for CASSRIEGSVNTEAFF.

V usage is TRBV6-5 and J usage is TRBJ1-4; D unresolved. The CDR3 contains 14 residues. Trimming cost V 5 bases and J 7 bases, with 14 bases left between them. CDR1 and CDR2 (germline): MNHEY, SVGAGI. The CDR3 sequence: CASSPRSLGEKLFF. CDR3 sequence (DNA): TGTGCCAGCAGTCCTCGGAGCTTGGGTGAAAAACTGTTTTTT.

The rearrangement uses TRBV6-4 and TRBJ1-5; D call uncertain. The CDR3 contains 14 residues. Trimming removed 0 bases at V and 0 bases at J, with 3 bases between. The germline V gene encodes CDR1 MRHNA and CDR2 SNTAGT. This chain's CDR3 is CASSDSGSNQPQHF. CDR3 in DNA: TGTGCCAGCAGTGACTCTGGTAGCAATCAGCCCCAGCATTTT.

This clone was observed a handful of times. The chain carries TRBV2 and TRBJ1-5; 7 bases match TRBD1. The V gene end was trimmed by 6 bases and the J gene end by 0 bases; junction bases not matched to a gene: 5. Looked up from germline, CDR1 is SNHLY and CDR2 is FYNNEI. This CDR3 spans 15 amino acids. The DNA of the CDR3 is TGTGCCAGCAGGGGTGGGACAGTTAGCAATCAGCCCCAGCATTTT. Translated: CASRGGTVSNQPQHF.

The chain recombines TRBV7-3 with TRBJ1-1, with D maybe TRBD1 (5 bases). CDR3 size: 15 residues. CDR1 and CDR2 (germline): SGHTA, FQGTGA. V dropped 2 bases and J dropped 5 bases, with 15 bases sitting between them. The CDR3 reads CASSLDGGDGTEAFF. The DNA of the CDR3 is TGTGCCAGCAGCTTAGACGGCGGGGACGGTACTGAAGCTTTCTTT. Looking up the rest from reference TRBV7-3 and TRBJ1-1 gives the full variable domain: GAGVSQTPSNKVTEKGKYVELRCDPISGHTALYWYRQSLGQGPEFLIYFQGTGAADDSGLPNDRFFAVRPEGSVSTLKIQRTERGDSAVYLCASSLDGGDGTEAFFGQGTRLTVV.

Here the CDR3 DNA reads TGTGCCAGTAGTATTACCGAGGTCGCATACGAGCAGTACTTC. Amino acids: CASSITEVAYEQYF. The rearrangement joins TRBV19 to TRBJ2-7, with D unresolved. Germline-derived CDR1 and CDR2 are LNHDA and SQIVND (reference sequence). The ends were cut back, 3 bases at V and 4 bases at J, with 13 bases in the middle. The CDR3 is 14 residues long.

The chain joins TRBV5-1 to TRBJ1-3; D gene ambiguous. Germline CDR1 SGHRS, CDR2 YFSETQ. The CDR3 covers 16 residues. V was shortened by 5 bases and J by 0 bases, with 15 bases between the two germline ends. The CDR3 coding sequence is TGCGCCAGCAGTGAGTTCGGTGGAAGCTCTGGAAACACCATATATTTT. Amino acids: CASSEFGGSSGNTIYF. The full variable domain, completed using reference TRBV5-1 and TRBJ1-3, is KAGVTQTPRYLIKTRGQQVTLSCSPISGHRSVSWYQQTPGQGLQFLFEYFSETQRNKGNFPGRFSGRQFSNSRSEMNVSTLELGDSALYLCASSEFGGSSGNTIYFGEGSWLTVV.

The chain has TRBV19 and TRBJ1-1; D uncertain. Trimming shortened V by 10 bases and J by 4 bases, and 7 bases separated the two germline ends. The CDR3 extends over 10 amino acids. The germline V gene has CDR1 LNHDA and CDR2 SQIVND (reference sequence). The CDR3 nucleotides read TGTGCCACTAAGGGCACTGAAGCTTTCTTT. Its translation is CATKGTEAFF.

The chain recombines TRBV19 with TRBJ1-1; D perhaps matches TRBD1 (6 bases). V gave up 5 bases and J gave up 0 bases, with 22 bases separating them. The length of the CDR3 is 18 residues. CDR1 and CDR2 from the germline V gene are LNHDA and SQIVND (reference sequence). The CDR3 loop is CASSSPLMTGRMNTEAFF. CDR3 nucleotides: TGTGCCAGTAGTTCCCCCCTCATGACAGGACGGATGAACACTGAAGCTTTCTTT.

The rearrangement links TRBV6-5 to TRBJ1-1; D gene ambiguous. The CDR3 consists of 15 residues. Germline assignment: CDR1 MNHEY and CDR2 SVGAGI. Trimming shortened V by 5 bases and J by 1 base, and 14 bases separated the two germline ends. CDR3 DNA sequence: TGTGCCAGCAGTCCCGTGTATTTAGGGAACACTGAAGCTTTCTTT. It specifies CASSPVYLGNTEAFF.

This sequence joins TRBV7-7 and TRBJ2-3; TRBD1 aligns across 10 bases. The CDR3 runs to 14 residues. Trimming at V came to 3 bases and at J to 3 bases, leaving 0 bases not matched to a gene. Germline V gives CDR1 SSHAT, CDR2 FNYEAQ (reference sequence). In nucleotides, the CDR3 is TGTGCCAGCAGCTTGGACAGGGGGACAGATACGCAGTATTTT. As protein: CASSLDRGTDTQYF.

V and J are TRBV5-4 and TRBJ2-5; possibly TRBD2 for D (6 bases). Trimming left V 4 bases short and J 5 bases short, with 18 bases between. This CDR3 contains 15 residues. CDR1 and CDR2 from the germline V gene are SGHNT and YYREEE (reference sequence). The CDR3 spells CASSPRRGPAETQYF. The CDR3 coding sequence is TGTGCCAGCAGCCCAAGGCGGGGCCCGGCGGAGACCCAGTACTTC. Using reference TRBV5-4 and TRBJ2-5 for the parts outside the CDR3, the full variable domain is ETGVTQSPTHLIKTRGQQVTLRCSSQSGHNTVSWYQQALGQGPQFIFQYYREEENGRGNFPPRFSGLQFPNYSSELNVNALELDDSALYLCASSPRRGPAETQYFGPGTRLLVL.

This sequence joins TRBV6-1 and TRBJ2-7, with D possibly TRBD1 on 6 matching bases. The CDR3 runs to 12 residues. V lost 2 bases to trimming and J lost 4 bases, with 6 bases between them. Germline V lookup: CDR1 MNHNS, CDR2 SASEGT. DNA of the CDR3: TGTGCCAGCAGTGAAAGGGGGTACGAGCAGTACTTC. Translation gives CASSERGYEQYF.

This chain links TRBV29-1 with TRBJ2-7, with 10 bases matching TRBD2. Per germline, CDR1 SQVTM and CDR2 ANQGSEA. The CDR3 totals 13 residues. V dropped 1 base and J dropped 4; count of bases not matched to a gene: 1. The CDR3: CSVEVAGGYEQYF. The CDR3 coding sequence is TGCAGCGTTGAAGTAGCGGGAGGATACGAGCAGTACTTC.

This clone came up a few times. The chain carries TRBV6-5 and TRBJ1-1, with D perhaps TRBD1 (5 bases). V gave up 10 bases and J gave up 7 bases, with 16 bases separating them. Germline values: CDR1 MNHEY, CDR2 SVGAGI. The CDR3 is made up of 12 amino acids. CDR3 bases: TGTGCCACGGCCGGGGCCGACGGTGAAGCTTTCTTT. This translates into CATAGADGEAFF.

V is TRBV11-2 and J is TRBJ1-3; D is undetermined. Germline CDR1 and CDR2: SGHAT and FQNNGV. There are 14 residues in the CDR3. V was pared by 5 bases and J by 0 bases, with 8 bases between. The CDR3 spells CASSLKSSGNTIYF. The CDR3 DNA follows: TGTGCCAGCAGCCTCAAGAGCTCTGGAAACACCATATATTTT.

This chain uses TRBV2 with TRBJ2-3; 9 nucleotides align to TRBD2. V was clipped by 7 bases and J by 2 bases; unmatched bases: 7. The CDR3 consists of 15 residues. CDR1 is SNHLY and CDR2 is FYNNEI in the germline V gene. CDR3 nucleotide sequence: TGTGCCAGCAACGCCGCGGGAGGGGCCACAGATACGCAGTATTTT. Amino acid sequence: CASNAAGGATDTQYF.

The chain uses TRBV6-5 and TRBJ2-7, with D unresolved. The length of the CDR3 is 13 residues. CDR1 is MNHEY, CDR2 SVGAGI, per germline. Trimming took 5 bases from V and 0 from J, leaving 8 bases between them. The CDR3: CASSRVTSYEQYF. The CDR3 DNA reads TGTGCCAGCAGTAGGGTCACCTCCTACGAGCAGTACTTC.

The rearrangement uses TRBV4-2 and TRBJ1-6, with D maybe TRBD1 (6 bases). Trimming took 3 bases from V and 4 from J, leaving 10 bases between them. This CDR3 is built from 15 residues. CDR1 is LGHNA and CDR2 is YNFKEQ in the germline V gene. The CDR3 protein is CASSQEQGYNSPLHF. As DNA, the CDR3 is TGTGCCAGCAGCCAGGAACAGGGTTATAATTCACCCCTCCACTTT.

This clone occurred once. The gene calls are TRBV6-1 and TRBJ1-2, with D unresolved. The V gene lost 1 base and the J gene lost 2 bases, with 5 bases spanning the gap. CDR3 length: 13 residues. The germline gives CDR1 MNHNS, CDR2 SASEGT. The CDR3 DNA follows: TGTGCCAGCAGTGAAGTAGGGAACTATGGCTACACCTTC. Translated: CASSEVGNYGYTF.

V gene TRBV5-6 combines with J gene TRBJ1-3; D unclear. Germline V lookup: CDR1 SGHDT, CDR2 YYEEEE. The CDR3 is made up of 15 amino acids. V lost 0 bases to trimming and J lost 0 bases, with 7 bases between them. As DNA, the CDR3 is TGTGCCAGCAGCTTGGCTTTGAGCTCTGGAAACACCATATATTTT. Its protein product is CASSLALSSGNTIYF.